Reported below is one T cell receptor (beta chain). Its cognate antigen is unknown. This entry is derived from a study of blood T cells in healthy people across ages. Study conclusions and caveats: Nothing was known about donor CMV status, and this possibly confounded expanded clonotype changes. Higher diversity and more naive CD4+ cells were features of long-lived donors, compared to aged donors.

Those donating, healthy Caucasian individuals from Russia, were aged about 6 to 95. Looked up from germline, CDR1 is DFQATT and CDR2 is SNEGSKA (reference sequence). This CDR3 has 14 residues. With V trimmed by 8 bases and J by 6 bases, 16 bases remained unmatched. A second PCR, run for about 6 to 11 cycles, used a sample-barcoded 5' primer plus a J-beta primer mix. TCRdb ran MiXCR on the 5' RACE reads and lists one entry per CDR3 protein. The repertoire holds approximately 1.5 million distinct CDR3 sequences, roughly 32% seen once, with about 11% in the top ten. The sample consisted of blood. This TCR was recovered from a woman aged 25 to 39 in good health. This chain links TRBV20-1 with TRBJ2-7; 7 bases map to TRBD2. DNA for the CDR3: TGCAGTACGACGGGAGCGGGGAGGTACCTCGAGCAGTACTTC. It translates to CSTTGAGRYLEQYF.